A single sample gave rise to the 17 T cell receptor beta chains below, sequenced in a study of CD8+CD57+ T cells in acquired aplastic anemia. Patients included in sequencing had previously demonstrated CD8+CD57+ cell expansion by flow cytometry. TCR beta VDJ and CDR3 profiling used genomic DNA as template. TCRdb called the reads again in MiXCR, with one record for every CDR3 protein. The table lists around 42,000 distinct CDR3 sequences, about 60% of them singletons. The source material was sorted CD4+, CD8+, or CD8+CD57+ T cells (not recorded which) from PBMCs. Receptors originate from a human donor with aplastic anemia.

J is TRBJ1-2 and V is TRBV5-6; 9 nucleotides match TRBD1. Trimming cost V 0 bases and J 1 base; bases outside gene matches: 4. CDR1 and CDR2 (germline): SGHDT, YYEEEE. The CDR3 consists of 16 residues. The CDR3 nucleotides read TGTGCCAGCAGCTTGGGGGGGACAGGGATTAACTATGGCTACACCTTC. The encoded protein is CASSLGGTGINYGYTF.

The chain recombines TRBV14 with TRBJ1-1, with D perhaps matching TRBD1 (5 bases). Per the germline V gene, CDR1 is SGHDN and CDR2 is FVKESK. V was trimmed by 2 bases and J by 3 bases, leaving 13 bases between them. The CDR3 consists of 15 residues. CDR3 bases: TGTGCCAGCAGCCAATACAGGACGTTGGACACTGAAGCTTTCTTT. Translation: CASSQYRTLDTEAFF.

The chain employs TRBV10-3 and TRBJ1-1; 7 bases map to TRBD1. Looked up from germline, CDR1 is ENHRY and CDR2 is SYGVKD. V lost 3 bases to trimming and J lost 10 bases; unmatched junction nucleotides: 14. The CDR3 covers 15 residues. CDR3 nucleotides: TGTGCCATCAGTGATGGGACAGAACATTCAAGGGGAGCTTTCTTT. Its protein product is CAISDGTEHSRGAFF.

This clonotype was seen at least ten times. The chain has TRBV6-1 and TRBJ2-3; no reliable D call. Trimming left V 6 bases short and J 4 bases short, with 11 bases between. From germline, CDR1 is MNHNS and CDR2 SASEGT. This CDR3 region has 13 residues. The CDR3 DNA reads TGTGCCAGCAGCCCCGGGTCGGCAGATACGCAGTATTTT. It encodes CASSPGSADTQYF.

This clonotype was recorded at least ten times. The chain is built from TRBV7-9 and TRBJ2-7; D is perhaps TRBD1 (5 bases). The CDR3 extends over 15 amino acids. V lost 4 bases to trimming and J lost 7 bases, with 20 bases between them. Germline-derived CDR1 and CDR2 are SEHNR and FQNEAQ (reference sequence). CDR3 in DNA: TGTGCCAGCAGCTCACTTACAGGTTTTGGGGATGAGCAGTACTTC. As protein: CASSSLTGFGDEQYF.

V gene TRBV7-9 combines with J gene TRBJ1-6; D gene uncertain. V was pared by 5 bases and J by 7 bases, with 9 bases between. The V gene's germline CDR1 is SEHNR and CDR2 FQNEAQ (reference sequence). The CDR3 sequence is 13 residues long. The CDR3, as DNA: TGTGCCAGCAGCCAAAGGAGAAATTCACCCCTCCACTTT. Translation gives CASSQRRNSPLHF.

This chain links TRBV7-9 with TRBJ2-7, with D possibly being TRBD1 (6 bases). Trimming left V 5 bases short and J 5 bases short, with 10 bases between. The CDR3 contains 12 residues. CDR1 and CDR2 from the germline V gene are SEHNR and FQNEAQ (reference sequence). In DNA form, the CDR3 reads TGTGCCAGCAGCGCCCAGGGGCACGAGCAGTACTTC. It codes for CASSAQGHEQYF.

Turning to this clonotype: A clone one base away is much larger, so this may be a read error. The chain combines TRBV11-2 with TRBJ2-2; D possibly uses TRBD1 or TRBD2 (5 bases each). This CDR3 has 12 residues. CDR1 is SGHAT and CDR2 is FQNNGV in the germline V gene. The CDR3 coding sequence is TGTGCCAGCAGGGCCGGGACCGGGGAGCTGCTTTTT. Its translation is CASRAGTGELLF.

The DNA for the CDR3 is TGTGCCAGTAGCCTCGTGGGTGGGACCTACGAGCAGTACTTC. Its protein is CASSLVGGTYEQYF. The chain uses TRBV19 and TRBJ2-7; the D is unclear. V was clipped by 6 bases and J by 2 bases, with 14 bases between them. Looked up from germline, CDR1 is LNHDA and CDR2 is SQIVND (reference sequence). The length of the CDR3 is 14 residues.

The rearrangement joins TRBV25-1 to TRBJ1-4; D uncertain. The V and J ends lost 1 base and 8 bases respectively, with 14 bases between them. Germline loops: CDR1 MGHDK, CDR2 SYGVNS. This CDR3 region has 15 residues. The CDR3 loop is CASSESGVSGEKLFF. CDR3 nucleotide sequence: TGTGCCAGCAGTGAATCTGGGGTTTCGGGCGAAAAACTGTTTTTT.

In this sample, this clonotype turned up a few times. The chain couples TRBV7-3 to TRBJ2-7, with D tentatively TRBD2 (7 bases). This CDR3 has 14 residues. CDR1 and CDR2 (germline): SGHTA, FQGTGA. V gave up 3 bases and J gave up 3 bases, with 12 bases separating them. The CDR3 spells CASSLSGGHYEQYF. The CDR3 region has the DNA TGTGCCAGCAGCTTGTCCGGGGGGCACTACGAGCAGTACTTC.

In DNA, the CDR3 is TGTGCCAGCAGCACCGGGACAGGGGGCTATGGCTACACCTTC. Amino acid sequence: CASSTGTGGYGYTF. The rearrangement uses TRBV2 and TRBJ1-2; 11 bases match TRBD1. The CDR3 is made up of 14 amino acids. CDR1 is SNHLY and CDR2 is FYNNEI in the germline V gene. The J segment lost 4 bases and the V segment lost 6 bases, leaving 4 bases of the junction unmatched.

The rearrangement uses TRBV7-8 and TRBJ1-1; D gene ambiguous. The CDR3 has 14 residues. Germline V CDR1 and CDR2: SGHVS, FQNEAQ. Trimming cost V 7 bases and J 0 bases, with 12 bases left between them. CDR3 sequence: CASTRDTLNTEAFF. CDR3 DNA: TGTGCCAGCACCAGAGACACATTGAACACTGAAGCTTTCTTT.

The chain links TRBV15 to TRBJ2-5, with a weak D call TRBD1 (5 bases). Per germline, CDR1 LNHNV and CDR2 YYDKDF (reference sequence). The CDR3 runs to 13 residues. CDR3 coding DNA: TGTGCTACCCAGCCAGGGCCCCAAGAGACCCAGTACTTC. This encodes CATQPGPQETQYF.

Within the sample, this clonotype is medium-sized. The chain is built from TRBV2 and TRBJ2-5; TRBD2 aligns across 7 bases. The germline V gene encodes CDR1 SNHLY and CDR2 FYNNEI. V was clipped by 8 bases and J by 5 bases; unmatched bases: 11. This CDR3 is 14 amino acids long. CDR3 sequence: CASEERGEVETQYF. The CDR3 bases are TGTGCCAGCGAAGAGCGGGGAGAGGTGGAGACCCAGTACTTC.

The gene calls are TRBV15 and TRBJ1-1, with D maybe TRBD1 (6 bases). CDR1 and CDR2 from the germline V gene are LNHNV and YYDKDF (reference sequence). The CDR3 extends over 14 amino acids. V shed 5 bases and J shed 0 bases, with 10 bases lying between them. CDR3 bases: TGTGCCACCAGCCGCAGGGGTATGAACACTGAAGCTTTCTTT. This gives the protein CATSRRGMNTEAFF.

The V call is TRBV18, the J call TRBJ2-3; 11 bases agree with TRBD1. Germline-derived CDR1 and CDR2 are KGHSH and LQKENI. The CDR3 consists of 16 residues. The V and J ends lost 3 bases and 1 base, in that order; junction bases with no gene match: 3. As DNA, the CDR3 is TGTGCCAGCTCACCGACGGACAGGGGGCGCACAGATACGCAGTATTTT. Amino acids: CASSPTDRGRTDTQYF.